The rows below give T cell receptor beta chains drawn from one sample of a study of cytomegalovirus exposure and HLA in healthy donors. Profiled with immunoSEQ multiplex PCR; TCRdb holds only in-frame clones, not every one. In total, the table holds around 150,000 clones. Sequences were obtained from PBMCs. These receptors all come from a man aged 35 to 55 in good health and CMV-seronegative. The CDR3 runs from the conserved cysteine through the conserved F or W. The D gene is left open where the match is weak.

cdr3_length | j_call | v_call | d_call | cdr3_nt | cdr3_aa
16 | TRBJ1-6 | TRBV6-6 | TRBD1 | TGTGCCAGCAGCCACAGGGGCGACGTGAGCTTCTCACCCCTCCACTTT | CASSHRGDVSFSPLHF
14 | TRBJ2-7 | TRBV6-5 | - | TGTGCCAGCAGTCGATCGACAGGATCCTACGAGCAGTACTTC | CASSRSTGSYEQYF
17 | TRBJ1-6 | TRBV5-6 | TRBD1 | TGTGCCAGCAGCCGAAAGCTAGACAGGGCCTATAATTCACCCCTCCACTTT | CASSRKLDRAYNSPLHF
19 | TRBJ1-6 | TRBV5-5 | - | TGTGCCAGCAGCTTGGAGGTCGTGGGGGCGAGCTCCTATAATTCACCCCTCCGCTTT | CASSLEVVGASSYNSPLRF
15 | TRBJ2-3 | TRBV5-1 | - | TGCGCCAGCAGCTTGGTACAGGGTACCACAGATACGCAGTATTTT | CASSLVQGTTDTQYF
13 | TRBJ2-7 | TRBV18 | TRBD1 | TGTGCCAGCTCAGCGACAGGGGACTTACAGCAGTACTTC | CASSATGDLQQYF
17 | TRBJ2-5 | TRBV9 | TRBD1 | TGTGCCAGCAGCGTAGGACCGACAGGGGGCATACAAGAGACCCAGTACTTC | CASSVGPTGGIQETQYF
14 | TRBJ2-4 | TRBV6-5 | - | TGTGCCAGCGGGGCAGCCCTCCAAAAAAACATTCAGTACTTC | CASGAALQKNIQYF
15 | TRBJ2-1 | TRBV6-1 | TRBD2 | TGTGCCAGCAGTGAAGGGGGGGGTTCCTACAATGAGCAGTTCTTC | CASSEGGGSYNEQFF
15 | TRBJ1-5 | TRBV10-3 | - | TGTGCCATCAGTGAGTCGTGGGGGGGCAGTCAGCCCCAGCATTTT | CAISESWGGSQPQHF
16 | TRBJ1-2 | TRBV21-1 | - | - | CASSKIVGTGNAGYTF
15 | TRBJ2-3 | TRBV5-1 | - | TGCGCCAGCAGCTTGGTCCCTAGCGCGGTAGATACGCAGTATTTT | CASSLVPSAVDTQYF
15 | TRBJ2-1 | TRBV19 | TRBD2 | TGTGCCAGTAGTATGGGACTAGCGGGGGGCAATGAGCAGTTCTTC | CASSMGLAGGNEQFF
16 | TRBJ2-3 | TRBV7-8 | - | TGTGCCAGCAGCTTAAAGGGAGTTACTAGCACAGATACGCAGTATTTT | CASSLKGVTSTDTQYF
16 | TRBJ1-1 | TRBV7-2 | - | TGTGCCAGCAGCTTAGGACTCGCAGGGATGAACACTGAAGCTTTCTTT | CASSLGLAGMNTEAFF
14 | TRBJ1-5 | TRBV28 | - | TGTGCCAGCAGTGGGGACCAGGGGTATCAGCCCCAGCATTTT | CASSGDQGYQPQHF
15 | TRBJ1-2 | TRBV7-9 | - | TGTGCCAGCAGCTTATTGTTGGTTGGAGGCGTTGGCTACACCTTC | CASSLLLVGGVGYTF
15 | TRBJ2-3 | TRBV6-4 | TRBD2 | TGTGCCAGTAGTGACTCTAGCGGGGGGGCAGATACGCAGTATTTT | CASSDSSGGADTQYF
12 | TRBJ2-7 | TRBV6-8 | - | TGTGCCAGCAGGGGCAGAACCTACGAGCAGTACTTC | CASRGRTYEQYF
16 | TRBJ2-5 | TRBV7-6 | TRBD2 | TGTGCCAGCAAACCCATAGCGGGGGGCCTCTCCGGGACCCAGTACTTC | CASKPIAGGLSGTQYF
16 | TRBJ1-1 | TRBV7-9 | TRBD1 | TGTGCCAGCAGCCCTAGGACAGGGGGCAAGGCGACTGAAGCTTTCTTT | CASSPRTGGKATEAFF
15 | TRBJ1-2 | TRBV6-5 | - | TGTGCCAGCAGTTACTCTAGCTCAGGGAACTATGGCTACACCTTC | CASSYSSSGNYGYTF
14 | TRBJ1-2 | TRBV6-1 | TRBD1 | TGTGCCAGCAGTGGGGACAGGGCAAACTATGGCTACACCTTC | CASSGDRANYGYTF
15 | TRBJ2-7 | TRBV7-6 | TRBD1 | TGTGCCAGCAGCCCCCGGACAGGTTCTCTATACGAGCAGTACTTC | CASSPRTGSLYEQYF